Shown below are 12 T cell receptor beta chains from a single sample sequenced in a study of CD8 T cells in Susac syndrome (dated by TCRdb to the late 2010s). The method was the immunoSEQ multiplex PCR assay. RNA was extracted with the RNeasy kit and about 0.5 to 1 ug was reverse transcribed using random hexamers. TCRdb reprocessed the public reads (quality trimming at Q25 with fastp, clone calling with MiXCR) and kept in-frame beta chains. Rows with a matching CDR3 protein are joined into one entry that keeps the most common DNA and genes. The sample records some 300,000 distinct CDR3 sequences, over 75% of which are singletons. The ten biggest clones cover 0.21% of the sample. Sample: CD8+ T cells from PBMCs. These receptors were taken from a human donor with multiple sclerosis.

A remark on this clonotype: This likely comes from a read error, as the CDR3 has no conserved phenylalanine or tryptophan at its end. The CDR3 DNA follows: TGTGCCAGCAGCCCACCGGGACTAGCCCACTACGAGCAGTACCTC. Protein sequence: CASSPPGLAHYEQYL. This chain joins TRBV12-3 or TRBV12-4 and TRBJ2-7, with 9 bases fitting TRBD2. Trimming took 6 bases from V and 3 from J; bases not matched to a gene: 9. There are 15 residues in the CDR3.

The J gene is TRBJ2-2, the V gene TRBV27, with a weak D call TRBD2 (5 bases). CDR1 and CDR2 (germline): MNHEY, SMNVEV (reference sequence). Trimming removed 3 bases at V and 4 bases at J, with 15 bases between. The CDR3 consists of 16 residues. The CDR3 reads CASSFRRYEGTGELFF. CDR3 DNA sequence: TGTGCCAGCAGTTTTCGCCGTTACGAGGGCACCGGGGAGCTGTTTTTT.

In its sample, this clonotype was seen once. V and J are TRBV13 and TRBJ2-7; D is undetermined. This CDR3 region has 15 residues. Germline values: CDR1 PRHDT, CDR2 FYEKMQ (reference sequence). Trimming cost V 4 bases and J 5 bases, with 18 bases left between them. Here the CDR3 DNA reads TGTGCCAGCAGCTCTGAAGATCCCTCAAATCACGAGCAGTACTTC. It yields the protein CASSSEDPSNHEQYF.

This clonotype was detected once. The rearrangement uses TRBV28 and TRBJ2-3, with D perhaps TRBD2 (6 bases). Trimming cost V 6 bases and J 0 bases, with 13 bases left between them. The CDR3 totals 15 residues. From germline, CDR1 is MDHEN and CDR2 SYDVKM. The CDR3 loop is CASSSRGLSTDTQYF. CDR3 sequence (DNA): TGTGCCAGCAGCTCCCGGGGGTTGAGCACAGATACGCAGTATTTT.

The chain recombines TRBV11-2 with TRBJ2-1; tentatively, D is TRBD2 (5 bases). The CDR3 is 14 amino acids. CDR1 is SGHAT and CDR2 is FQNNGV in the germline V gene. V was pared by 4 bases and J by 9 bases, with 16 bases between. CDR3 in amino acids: CASSWAGRGSEQFF. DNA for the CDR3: TGTGCCAGCAGCTGGGCTGGGAGAGGGAGTGAGCAGTTCTTC.

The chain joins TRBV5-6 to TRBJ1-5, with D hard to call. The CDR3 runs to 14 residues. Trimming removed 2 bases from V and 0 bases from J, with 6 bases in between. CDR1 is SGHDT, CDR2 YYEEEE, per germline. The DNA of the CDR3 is TGTGCCAGCAGCTTTTCATATAGCAATCAGCCCCAGCATTTT. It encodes CASSFSYSNQPQHF. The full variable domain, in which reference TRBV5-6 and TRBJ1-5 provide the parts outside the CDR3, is DAGVTQSPTHLIKTRGQQVTLRCSPKSGHDTVSWYQQALGQGPQFIFQYYEEEERQRGNFPDRFSGHQFPNYSSELNVNALLLGDSALYLCASSFSYSNQPQHFGDGTRLSIL.

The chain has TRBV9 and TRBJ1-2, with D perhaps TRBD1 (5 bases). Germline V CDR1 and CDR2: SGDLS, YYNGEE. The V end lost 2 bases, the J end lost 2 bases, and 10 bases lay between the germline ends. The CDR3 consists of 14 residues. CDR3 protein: CASSVAGINYGYTF. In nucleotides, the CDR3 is TGTGCCAGCAGCGTCGCAGGGATAAACTATGGCTACACCTTC.

The CDR3 DNA reads as TGCGCCAGCAGCCAAGATCGAGCTAGCGGGTGGTACAATGAGCAGTTCTTC. Amino acids: CASSQDRASGWYNEQFF. The chain joins TRBV4-3 to TRBJ2-1, with 8 positions matching TRBD2. Germline CDR1 is LGHNA and CDR2 is YSLEER. V shed 0 bases and J 4 bases; nucleotides not matched to a gene: 8. The length of the CDR3 is 17 residues.

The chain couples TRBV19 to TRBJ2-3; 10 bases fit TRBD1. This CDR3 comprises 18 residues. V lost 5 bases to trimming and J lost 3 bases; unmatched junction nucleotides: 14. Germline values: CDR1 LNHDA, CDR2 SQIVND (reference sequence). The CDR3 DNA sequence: TGTGCCAGTAGTCAACCTCCGGGGACAGGGGAATCTACAGATACGCAGTATTTT. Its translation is CASSQPPGTGESTDTQYF.

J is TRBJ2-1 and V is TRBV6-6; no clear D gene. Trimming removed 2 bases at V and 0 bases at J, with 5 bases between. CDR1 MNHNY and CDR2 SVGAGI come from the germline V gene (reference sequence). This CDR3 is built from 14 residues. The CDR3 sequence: CASSYPGSYNEQFF. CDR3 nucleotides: TGTGCCAGCAGTTACCCTGGCTCCTACAATGAGCAGTTCTTC.

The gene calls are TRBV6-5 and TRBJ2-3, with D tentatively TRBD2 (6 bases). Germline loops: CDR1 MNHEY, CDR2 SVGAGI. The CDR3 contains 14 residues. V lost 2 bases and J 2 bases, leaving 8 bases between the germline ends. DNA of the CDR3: TGTGCCAGCAGTTACGGGGGGAACACAGATACGCAGTATTTT. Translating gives CASSYGGNTDTQYF.

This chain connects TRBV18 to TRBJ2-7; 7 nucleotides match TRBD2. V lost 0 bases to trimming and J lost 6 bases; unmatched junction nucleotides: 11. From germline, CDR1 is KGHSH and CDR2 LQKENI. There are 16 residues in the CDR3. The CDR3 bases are TGTGCCAGCTCACCACCAATGACTAGCAGGGACGGCGAGCAGTACTTC. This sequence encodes CASSPPMTSRDGEQYF.